A single sample is the source of the 21 T cell receptor beta chains below, sequenced in a study of blood T cell repertoires in COVID-19. Measured with immunoSEQ multiplex PCR; TCRdb has only the in-frame clones, and not every one. Of fewer than 700,000 clones in the sample, roughly 89% were seen once. Sequencing was performed on peripheral blood. These receptors all come from a woman aged 45 to 65 with COVID-19, enrolled during active disease.

The chain carries TRBV9 and TRBJ2-1; no definite D call. The CDR3 has 13 residues. Between the trimmed V and J ends, which lost 4 bases and 3 bases, there was a span of 8 bases. The germline gives CDR1 SGDLS, CDR2 YYNGEE. The CDR3 here is CASSPEVYNEQFF. In DNA, the CDR3 is TGTGCCAGCAGCCCCGAGGTCTACAATGAGCAGTTCTTC.

J is TRBJ2-3 and V is TRBV10-3; TRBD2 matches at 12 bases. Germline CDR1 ENHRY, CDR2 SYGVKD. The CDR3 consists of 19 residues. J lost 2 bases, V lost 9 bases, and 18 bases had no gene match. CDR3 coding DNA: TGTGCCATACACCCGACTAGCGGGGGTCCCCCTAGGGACACAGATACGCAGTATTTT. Translated: CAIHPTSGGPPRDTDTQYF.

The rearrangement uses TRBV1 and TRBJ2-3; the D segment call TRBD2 is taken from the table without a DNA check. TRBV1 constitutes a pseudogene. The CDR3 has 16 amino acids. CDR3 nucleotides: TGCACCAGCAGCCACCGAGCGGGGAGATTCACAGATACGCAGTATTTT. Translation gives CTSSHRAGRFTDTQYF.

In this sample, this clone turned up a few times. This chain uses TRBV18 with TRBJ1-5; 8 bases match TRBD1. From germline, CDR1 is KGHSH and CDR2 LQKENI. The CDR3 is 15 amino acids. The ends lost 3 bases at V and 3 bases at J; junction bases unmatched: 4. The CDR3 DNA follows: TGTGCCAGCTCACCGACAGGGGCCCCCAATCAGCCCCAGCATTTT. This codes for CASSPTGAPNQPQHF.

CDR3 sequence (DNA): TGTGCCAGCAGCTTAGGCCTCGCGGGCATAGCCAACGAGCAGTACTTC. This codes for CASSLGLAGIANEQYF. The J gene is TRBJ2-7, the V gene TRBV13; D possibly corresponds to TRBD2 (5 bases). The CDR3 contains 16 residues. V was shortened by 0 bases and J by 5 bases, with 17 bases between the two germline ends. Germline V gene sequence: CDR1 PRHDT, CDR2 FYEKMQ (reference sequence).

This clone has more than one count but fewer than ten. The V call is TRBV4-2, the J call TRBJ1-2, with TRBD1 matching over 7 bases. Germline V lookup: CDR1 LGHNA, CDR2 YNFKEQ. This CDR3 has 15 amino acids. J was trimmed by 6 bases and V by 1 base; bases with no gene match: 8. The DNA of the CDR3 is TGTGCCAGCAGCCAAGTCGAGGGGGCCTGGCATGGCTACACCTTC. As protein: CASSQVEGAWHGYTF.

This clone was seen only a few times. The gene calls are TRBV6-2 or TRBV6-3 and TRBJ1-6, with D tentatively TRBD1 (5 bases). The CDR3 totals 14 residues. The V gene lost 5 bases and the J gene lost 10 bases, with 15 bases spanning the gap. Germline values: CDR1 MNHEY, CDR2 SVGEGT. CDR3 DNA sequence: TGTGCCAGCAGTCCCCTCGGGGGGAGGTCACCCCTCCACTTT. Encoded protein: CASSPLGGRSPLHF.

This rearrangement joins TRBV12-5 to TRBJ1-2; the D is unclear. Germline CDR1 reads LGHNT; CDR2 reads FRNRAP. CDR3 length: 14 residues. V lost 7 bases and J 6 bases, leaving 18 bases between the germline ends. CDR3 protein: CASAWLSGGHGYTF. The CDR3 nucleotides are TGTGCTAGTGCCTGGCTGAGTGGAGGTCATGGCTACACCTTC.

This chain links TRBV5-8 with TRBJ2-7; D perhaps matches TRBD1 (6 bases). The V end lost 2 bases, the J end lost 6 bases, and 15 bases lay between the germline ends. CDR3 length: 14 residues. Germline lookup yields CDR1 SGHTS and CDR2 YDEGEE. The CDR3 DNA reads as TGTGCCAGCAGCTTAATACAGGGTTTGGGCGAGCAGTACTTC. Residues: CASSLIQGLGEQYF.

This chain links TRBV4-2 with TRBJ1-3; 8 bases match TRBD1. The CDR3 has 15 residues. From germline, CDR1 is LGHNA and CDR2 YNFKEQ. The J segment lost 2 bases and the V segment lost 0 bases, leaving 0 bases of the junction unmatched. The CDR3 region is CASSQEGQAGNTIYF. The CDR3 nucleotides are TGTGCCAGCAGCCAAGAGGGACAGGCTGGAAACACCATATATTTT.

The V call is TRBV2, the J call TRBJ1-5; a weak D match, TRBD1 (5 bases). Germline loops: CDR1 SNHLY, CDR2 FYNNEI. This CDR3 has 14 amino acids. V gave up 5 bases and J gave up 7 bases, with 15 bases separating them. The CDR3: CASSRDKQAQPQHF. CDR3 DNA sequence: TGTGCCAGCAGTCGAGATAAACAGGCCCAGCCCCAGCATTTT. Looking up the rest from reference TRBV2 and TRBJ1-5 gives the full variable domain: EPEVTQTPSHQVTQMGQEVILRCVPISNHLYFYWYRQILGQKVEFLVSFYNNEISEKSEIFDDQFSVERPDGSNFTLKIRSTKLEDSAMYFCASSRDKQAQPQHFGDGTRLSIL.

The rearrangement uses TRBV5-4 and TRBJ2-1; 10 bases fit TRBD1. J gave up 7 bases and V 4 bases, and 8 bases lay outside the gene matches. The CDR3 contains 15 residues. Per germline, CDR1 SGHNT and CDR2 YYREEE (reference sequence). The CDR3 region is CASSPEGDRGNEQFF. In nucleotides, the CDR3 is TGTGCCAGCAGCCCGGAGGGGGACAGGGGTAATGAGCAGTTCTTC.

This chain connects TRBV29-1 to TRBJ2-2; D gene ambiguous. Germline CDR1 reads SQVTM; CDR2 reads ANQGSEA. This CDR3 is built from 12 residues. Trimming removed 5 bases from V and 3 bases from J, with 7 bases in between. In DNA form, the CDR3 reads TGCAGCGTTAGTCCGGACACCGGGGAGCTGTTTTTT. Translated: CSVSPDTGELFF.

The chain joins TRBV7-9 to TRBJ1-1, with D possibly matching TRBD1 (6 bases). The CDR3 is made up of 17 amino acids. Germline lookup yields CDR1 SEHNR and CDR2 FQNEAQ (reference sequence). V dropped 0 bases and J dropped 0 bases, with 14 bases sitting between them. The CDR3 loop is CASSLAGGAGVNTEAFF. The CDR3 DNA follows: TGTGCCAGCAGCTTAGCGGGGGGCGCGGGGGTGAACACTGAAGCTTTCTTT.

This chain connects TRBV6-1 to TRBJ2-5, with TRBD1 as a possible D gene (6 bases). Trimming took off 2 bases at V and 7 bases at J, with 14 bases between the two ends. Germline V gene data show CDR1 as MNHNS and CDR2 as SASEGT. The CDR3 runs to 14 residues. CDR3 protein: CASSEIQGEVTQYF. The CDR3 region has the DNA TGTGCCAGCAGTGAAATACAGGGTGAGGTGACCCAGTACTTC.

The chain uses TRBV5-1 and TRBJ1-6, with D unresolved. The ends were cut back, 0 bases at V and 5 bases at J, with 6 bases in the middle. The CDR3 spans 14 residues. Germline CDR1 and CDR2: SGHRS and YFSETQ. Written as DNA, the CDR3 is TGCGCCAGCAGCTTGGCCGCGGATAATTCACCCCTCCACTTT. Translation gives CASSLAADNSPLHF.

The chain recombines TRBV6-5 with TRBJ2-5; 8 bases map to TRBD2. Unmatched junction bases numbered 8, after V lost 8 bases and J lost 6 bases. This CDR3 spans 13 amino acids. CDR1 and CDR2 (germline): MNHEY, SVGAGI. The CDR3 coding sequence is TGTGCCAGCCATGTAGCGGGGCGGAAGACCCAGTACTTC. Translation: CASHVAGRKTQYF.

This clone was seen only a few times. This chain joins TRBV2 and TRBJ1-5; D unresolved. Germline V gene data show CDR1 as SNHLY and CDR2 as FYNNEI. The germline V and J ends were trimmed by 2 bases and 3 bases, with 5 bases remaining between them. This CDR3 is built from 13 residues. CDR3 region: CASSEQNNQPQHF. CDR3 bases: TGTGCCAGCAGTGAACAGAACAATCAGCCCCAGCATTTT. Drawing the rest from reference TRBV2 and TRBJ1-5, the complete variable domain is EPEVTQTPSHQVTQMGQEVILRCVPISNHLYFYWYRQILGQKVEFLVSFYNNEISEKSEIFDDQFSVERPDGSNFTLKIRSTKLEDSAMYFCASSEQNNQPQHFGDGTRLSIL.

In its sample, this clone was seen a few times. V and J are TRBV6-5 and TRBJ1-5; maybe TRBD1 (5 bases). The CDR3 has 13 residues. Germline lookup yields CDR1 MNHEY and CDR2 SVGAGI. The V end lost 5 bases, the J end lost 5 bases, and 10 bases lay between the germline ends. Here the CDR3 DNA reads TGTGCCAGCAGTAGACGGGGGGATCAGCCCCAGCATTTT. It specifies CASSRRGDQPQHF.

This clone was seen once. The sample has other DNA sequences that encode this CDR3 too. The chain employs TRBV5-1 and TRBJ2-2; no clear D. In germline, CDR1 is SGHRS, CDR2 YFSETQ. CDR3 size: 12 residues. V was trimmed by 4 bases and J by 6 bases, leaving 7 bases between them. The CDR3 sequence is CASSLGAGELFF. For the CDR3, the DNA is TGCGCCAGCAGCCTCGGTGCCGGGGAGCTGTTTTTT.

This rearrangement joins TRBV14 to TRBJ2-4, with D possibly TRBD1 on 7 matching bases. Trimming took off 5 bases at V and 8 bases at J, with 19 bases between the two ends. Germline assignment: CDR1 SGHDN and CDR2 FVKESK. The CDR3 runs to 15 residues. CDR3 coding DNA: TGTGCCAGCAGCTACGGAGGGGGACAGATGCACATTCAGTACTTC. This codes for CASSYGGGQMHIQYF.